A single sample is the source of the 32 T cell receptor beta chains below, sequenced in a study of blood T cell repertoires in COVID-19. Only in-frame clones appear in the TCRdb table, and some are missing; sequencing was by immunoSEQ multiplex PCR. The table lists 35,000 to 45,000 clones, 60% to 85% of them singletons. Sample: peripheral blood. These receptors all stem from a man aged 65 to 85 with active or convalescent COVID-19.

The rearrangement joins TRBV6-5 to TRBJ1-5; TRBD1 matches 7 bases. Germline CDR1 and CDR2: MNHEY and SVGAGI. V was clipped by 6 bases and J by 4 bases; unmatched bases: 6. The CDR3 is 14 amino acids. The CDR3 spells CASSMGTANQPQHF. CDR3 in DNA: TGTGCCAGCAGCATGGGGACAGCTAATCAGCCCCAGCATTTT.

The V call is TRBV5-1, the J call TRBJ2-7; D is undetermined. Germline V lookup: CDR1 SGHRS, CDR2 YFSETQ. The CDR3 runs 14 residues. The germline V and J ends were trimmed by 0 bases and 3 bases, with 10 bases remaining between them. The CDR3, as DNA: TGCGCCAGCAGCTTGGAAGCCGAGAACTACGAGCAGTACTTC. Amino acids: CASSLEAENYEQYF.

This chain uses TRBV6-6 with TRBJ2-7, with D possibly TRBD2 on 7 matching bases. This CDR3 contains 14 residues. Trimming cost V 4 bases and J 7 bases, with 17 bases left between them. The V gene's germline CDR1 is MNHNY and CDR2 SVGAGI (reference sequence). The CDR3 protein is CASSSLGGQREQYF. The CDR3 DNA reads as TGTGCCAGCAGTTCCCTCGGGGGGCAAAGGGAGCAGTACTTC.

V usage is TRBV7-9 and J usage is TRBJ1-1; D gene ambiguous. V lost 2 bases and J 8 bases, leaving 9 bases between the germline ends. Germline V lookup: CDR1 SEHNR, CDR2 FQNEAQ (reference sequence). The CDR3 has 12 residues. As DNA, the CDR3 is TGTGCCAGCAGCTTAATAGGAGTGGAAGCTTTCTTT. It is translated as CASSLIGVEAFF.

This chain uses TRBV28 with TRBJ2-5, with TRBD1 identical over 11 bases. Germline assignment: CDR1 MDHEN and CDR2 SYDVKM. Unmatched junction bases numbered 9, after V lost 11 bases and J lost 4 bases. The CDR3 spans 14 residues. DNA for the CDR3: TGTGCCTGTCACACCGGGACAGGGGGAGAGACCCAGTACTTC. Protein product: CACHTGTGGETQYF.

This clone has just one count. This sequence joins TRBV11-2 and TRBJ2-7; TRBD1 aligns across 7 bases. The J segment lost 4 bases and the V segment lost 6 bases, leaving 9 bases of the junction unmatched. This CDR3 spans 14 amino acids. Germline-derived CDR1 and CDR2 are SGHAT and FQNNGV. The CDR3 region is CASRRAGTDYEQYF. CDR3 coding DNA: TGTGCCAGCAGGCGGGCCGGGACAGATTACGAGCAGTACTTC.

There are a few counts of this clone. The chain joins TRBV6-6 to TRBJ1-1; TRBD1 might be the D (5 bases). Germline V gene data show CDR1 as MNHNY and CDR2 as SVGAGI (reference sequence). This CDR3 comprises 17 residues. Trimming cost V 5 bases and J 0 bases, with 19 bases left between them. As DNA, the CDR3 is TGTGCCAGCAGTCCCCGGGGGGGTACCCTGATGAACACTGAAGCTTTCTTT. Protein product: CASSPRGGTLMNTEAFF.

J is TRBJ1-1 and V is TRBV15; the D gene is possibly TRBD1 (6 bases). The V gene's germline CDR1 is LNHNV and CDR2 YYDKDF (reference sequence). The CDR3 is 15 residues long. V was shortened by 1 base and J by 6 bases, with 15 bases between the two germline ends. CDR3 bases: TGTGCCACCAGCAGAGCCGACAGGTACCGCGCTGAAGCTTTCTTT. Translated, it gives CATSRADRYRAEAFF.

This rearrangement joins TRBV11-2 to TRBJ2-7, with D possibly TRBD1 on 5 matching bases. The CDR3 length is 14 residues. From germline, CDR1 is SGHAT and CDR2 FQNNGV. Trimming left V 7 bases short and J 3 bases short, with 16 bases between. The CDR3: CASTSLGHRYEQYF. CDR3 DNA: TGTGCCAGCACCTCCCTGGGGCATCGCTACGAGCAGTACTTC.

The chain employs TRBV30 and TRBJ2-2; the match to TRBD1 covers 7 bases. Per the germline V gene, CDR1 is GTSNPN and CDR2 is SVGIG (reference sequence). The CDR3 is 14 residues long. After removal of 4 bases from V and 2 bases from J, the junction contained 4 bases not matched to a gene. The CDR3 region has the DNA TGTGCCTGGATCGGACAGGCCAACACCGGGGAGCTGTTTTTT. This translates into CAWIGQANTGELFF.

CDR3 protein: CASSQAVEEAFF. The CDR3 DNA sequence: TGTGCCAGCAGCCAAGCAGTCGAAGAAGCTTTCTTT. The chain couples TRBV3-1 (or the pseudogene TRBV3-2) to TRBJ1-1; D is ambiguous. This CDR3 spans 12 amino acids. Per germline, CDR1 LGHDT and CDR2 YNNKEL (reference sequence). The V and J ends lost 1 base and 8 bases respectively, with 8 bases between them.

V and J are TRBV20-1 and TRBJ1-1; no definite D call. This CDR3 is built from 13 residues. Germline values: CDR1 DFQATT, CDR2 SNEGSKA (reference sequence). V was clipped by 3 bases and J by 1 base, with 9 bases between them. CDR3 residues: CSASPTPNTEAFF. The CDR3 DNA sequence: TGCAGTGCTAGTCCGACTCCGAACACTGAAGCTTTCTTT.

The rearrangement uses TRBV2 and TRBJ2-7, with TRBD2 as a possible D gene (5 bases). The CDR3 has 11 residues. Germline CDR1 reads SNHLY; CDR2 reads FYNNEI. V lost 5 bases and J 7 bases, leaving 9 bases between the germline ends. The DNA for the CDR3 is TGTGCCAGCAGTTTTCGCGGGGAGCAGTACTTC. It yields the protein CASSFRGEQYF.

The chain is built from TRBV5-1 and TRBJ1-4; possibly TRBD1 for D (6 bases). Trimming cost V 4 bases and J 6 bases, with 19 bases left between them. The CDR3 spans 16 residues. CDR1 is SGHRS, CDR2 YFSETQ, per germline. The CDR3 DNA reads as TGCGCCAGCAGCGCGAGACAGGACCTGGGGGATGAAAAACTGTTTTTT. Amino acid sequence: CASSARQDLGDEKLFF.

The V call is TRBV3-1 (or the pseudogene TRBV3-2), the J call TRBJ2-7, with D unresolved. V lost 2 bases to trimming and J lost 4 bases, with 9 bases between them. Germline CDR1 is LGHDT and CDR2 is YNNKEL (reference sequence). CDR3 length equals 13 residues. CDR3 in DNA: TGTGCCAGCAGCCAAATTTTGGCTTACGAGCAGTACTTC. Encoded protein: CASSQILAYEQYF.

This chain links TRBV5-6 with TRBJ2-2, with 7 bases fitting TRBD1. This CDR3 is built from 14 residues. V shed 5 bases, J shed 5 bases, and the junction held 6 bases outside the gene matches. The germline V gene has CDR1 SGHDT and CDR2 YYEEEE. CDR3 sequence reads: CASRSRGFTGELFF. The CDR3 nucleotides read TGTGCCAGCAGGTCCAGGGGGTTTACCGGGGAGCTGTTTTTT.

This clone has just a few counts. CDR3 sequence reads: CASSRNRVSSSYEQYF. The CDR3 DNA is TGTGCCAGCAGCCGAAACAGGGTATCGAGCTCCTACGAGCAGTACTTC. The chain employs TRBV7-8 and TRBJ2-7; weak D call: TRBD1 (6 bases). V was clipped by 5 bases and J by 0 bases, with 17 bases between them. There are 16 residues in the CDR3. The germline V gene has CDR1 SGHVS and CDR2 FQNEAQ.

This chain links TRBV19 with TRBJ1-6; TRBD1 is a possible D gene (6 bases). The CDR3 extends over 16 amino acids. Germline loops: CDR1 LNHDA, CDR2 SQIVND (reference sequence). Trimming cost V 7 bases and J 6 bases, with 19 bases left between them. The CDR3 sequence is CASTGRGGTFNSPLHF. CDR3 DNA: TGTGCCAGTACCGGGAGGGGGGGGACATTTAATTCACCCCTCCACTTT. Based on the CDR3 plus reference TRBV19 and TRBJ1-6, the full variable domain is DGGITQSPKYLFRKEGQNVTLSCEQNLNHDAMYWYRQDPGQGLRLIYYSQIVNDFQKGDIAEGYSVSREKKESFPLTVTSAQKNPTAFYLCASTGRGGTFNSPLHFGNGTRLTVT.

This clone was picked up one time. The chain couples TRBV5-1 to TRBJ1-2; 8 bases line up with TRBD1. Germline lookup yields CDR1 SGHRS and CDR2 YFSETQ. The junction had 7 bases not matched to a gene; V was cut back by 5 bases and J by 7 bases. The CDR3 has 13 amino acids. In DNA, the CDR3 is TGCGCCAGCAGGGACAGGGAGGGAAGTGGCTACACCTTC. Its translation: CASRDREGSGYTF.

The chain combines TRBV6-1 with TRBJ1-1, with D uncertain. The CDR3 consists of 15 residues. V was trimmed by 3 bases and J by 1 base, leaving 12 bases between them. Looked up from germline, CDR1 is MNHNS and CDR2 is SASEGT. CDR3 sequence: CASSDWASKNTEAFF. CDR3 bases: TGTGCCAGCAGTGATTGGGCCTCGAAGAACACTGAAGCTTTCTTT.

The gene calls are TRBV5-1 and TRBJ1-3, with unresolved D. The CDR3 totals 13 residues. The germline V gene encodes CDR1 SGHRS and CDR2 YFSETQ. The ends were cut back, 5 bases at V and 4 bases at J, with 10 bases in the middle. The CDR3 nucleotides are TGCGCCAGCAGGCGGGAATCCGGAAACACCATATATTTT. Protein product: CASRRESGNTIYF.

This chain connects TRBV7-7 to TRBJ2-3; D may be TRBD1 (5 bases). Trimming pared 5 bases from V and 4 bases from J, leaving 10 bases between. Germline-derived CDR1 and CDR2 are SSHAT and FNYEAQ (reference sequence). CDR3 length: 13 amino acids. The CDR3 loop is CASSNTGSDTQYF. Written as DNA, the CDR3 is TGTGCCAGCAGCAACACAGGATCAGATACGCAGTATTTT. Looking up the rest from reference TRBV7-7 and TRBJ2-3 gives the full variable domain: GAGVSQSPRYKVTKRGQDVTLRCDPISSHATLYWYQQALGQGPEFLTYFNYEAQPDKSGLPSDRFSAERPEGSISTLTIQRTEQRDSAMYRCASSNTGSDTQYFGPGTRLTVL.

The chain employs TRBV5-1 and TRBJ2-5, with 10 bases identical to TRBD2. This CDR3 spans 16 amino acids. CDR1 and CDR2 from the germline V gene are SGHRS and YFSETQ. The V gene end was trimmed by 4 bases and the J gene end by 2 bases; junction bases not matched to a gene: 8. Here the CDR3 reads CASSLSGGADQETQYF. The CDR3 DNA follows: TGCGCCAGCAGCCTAAGCGGGGGGGCGGATCAAGAGACCCAGTACTTC. Full variable domain (missing parts from reference TRBV5-1 and TRBJ2-5): KAGVTQTPRYLIKTRGQQVTLSCSPISGHRSVSWYQQTPGQGLQFLFEYFSETQRNKGNFPGRFSGRQFSNSRSEMNVSTLELGDSALYLCASSLSGGADQETQYFGPGTRLLVL.

The chain has TRBV2 and TRBJ1-5, with 7 bases aligning to TRBD1. J was trimmed by 5 bases and V by 5 bases; bases with no gene match: 15. This CDR3 has 17 residues. CDR1 and CDR2 (germline): SNHLY, FYNNEI. DNA for the CDR3: TGTGCCAGCAGTTTGGAGGGGGGTTACAGGGGCTATCAGCCCCAGCATTTT. The encoded protein is CASSLEGGYRGYQPQHF. The complete variable domain, with remaining parts taken from reference TRBV2 and TRBJ1-5, reads EPEVTQTPSHQVTQMGQEVILRCVPISNHLYFYWYRQILGQKVEFLVSFYNNEISEKSEIFDDQFSVERPDGSNFTLKIRSTKLEDSAMYFCASSLEGGYRGYQPQHFGDGTRLSIL.

This rearrangement joins TRBV10-2 to TRBJ1-4; D unclear. The CDR3 runs 14 residues. Trimming shortened V by 2 bases and J by 0 bases, and 4 bases separated the two germline ends. CDR1 WSHSY and CDR2 SAAADI come from the germline V gene. The CDR3 nucleotides are TGCGCCAGCAGTGAGAGAGCAACTAATGAAAAACTGTTTTTT. Protein product: CASSERATNEKLFF.

The chain couples TRBV14 to TRBJ2-7; D is unresolved. This CDR3 comprises 13 residues. V lost 6 bases, J lost 0 bases, and 9 bases lay in between. Germline assignment: CDR1 SGHDN and CDR2 FVKESK. CDR3 amino acids: CASSSLVSYEQYF. CDR3 sequence (DNA): TGTGCCAGCAGTTCACTTGTCTCCTACGAGCAGTACTTC.

This chain's CDR3 is CAWNRGPVTEAFF. The DNA of the CDR3 is TGTGCCTGGAATAGGGGGCCTGTCACTGAAGCTTTCTTT. This rearrangement joins TRBV30 to TRBJ1-1; 7 bases fit TRBD1. CDR1 is GTSNPN and CDR2 is SVGIG in the germline V gene (reference sequence). With V trimmed by 4 bases and J by 4 bases, 6 bases remained unmatched. This CDR3 is built from 13 residues.

The V gene is TRBV5-1, the J gene TRBJ1-1; D may be TRBD1 (5 bases). CDR1 and CDR2 from the germline V gene are SGHRS and YFSETQ. The ends were cut back, 7 bases at V and 3 bases at J, with 13 bases in the middle. The CDR3 extends over 13 amino acids. CDR3 sequence: CASAKQVDTEAFF. The CDR3 DNA reads as TGCGCCAGCGCGAAACAGGTGGACACTGAAGCTTTCTTT.

The CDR3 DNA is TGTGCCAGCCAGGGAAACTATGGCTACACCTTC. It translates to CASQGNYGYTF. The chain carries TRBV28 and TRBJ1-2, with a tentative D call TRBD1 (5 bases). The CDR3 is 11 amino acids. V was clipped by 8 bases and J by 2 bases, with 6 bases between them. Germline-derived CDR1 and CDR2 are MDHEN and SYDVKM.

CDR3 nucleotide sequence: TGTGCCAGCAGTCCAGGCTTCTCTGGAAACACCATATATTTT. It is translated as CASSPGFSGNTIYF. This rearrangement joins TRBV6-5 to TRBJ1-3; D unclear. Germline CDR1 is MNHEY and CDR2 is SVGAGI. The germline V and J ends were trimmed by 5 bases and 0 bases, with 8 bases remaining between them. The CDR3 loop spans 14 amino acids.

The genes are TRBV28 and TRBJ2-2; 10 bases match TRBD2. V shed 7 bases and J 5 bases; nucleotides not matched to a gene: 7. Germline loops: CDR1 MDHEN, CDR2 SYDVKM. The CDR3 is 15 amino acids. The CDR3 is CASTTAGGVTGELFF. Here the CDR3 DNA reads TGTGCCAGCACCACAGCGGGGGGGGTTACCGGGGAGCTGTTTTTT.

To note about this clone: The junction does not match germline at one end; this may be a read error. This sequence joins TRBV10-1 and TRBJ2-1; maybe TRBD2 (5 bases). The CDR3 has 16 amino acids. CDR1 and CDR2 from the germline V gene are WNHNN and SYGVQD (reference sequence). DNA for the CDR3: TGCGCCAGCAACGGAGGACGGATCAGTACCTATAATGAGCAGTTCTTC. This encodes CASNGGRISTYNEQFF.